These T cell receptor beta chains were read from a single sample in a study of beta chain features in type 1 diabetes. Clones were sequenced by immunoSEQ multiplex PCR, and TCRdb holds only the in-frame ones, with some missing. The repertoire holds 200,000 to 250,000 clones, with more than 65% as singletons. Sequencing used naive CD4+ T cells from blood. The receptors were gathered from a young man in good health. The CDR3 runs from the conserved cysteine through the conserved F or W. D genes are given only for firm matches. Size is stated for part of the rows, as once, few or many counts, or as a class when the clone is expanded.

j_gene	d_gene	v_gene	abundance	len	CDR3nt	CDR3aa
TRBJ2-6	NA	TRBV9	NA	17	TGTGCCAGCAGCGTAAGGGGTTTGTACTCTGGGGCCAACGTCCTGACTTTC	CASSVRGLYSGANVLTF
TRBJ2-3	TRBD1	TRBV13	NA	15	TGTGCCAGCAGCGCGAACAGGGGGAGTACAGATACGCAGTATTTT	CASSANRGSTDTQYF
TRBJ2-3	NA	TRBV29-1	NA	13	TGCAGCGTCGGACACAGGAACACAGATACGCAGTATTTT	CSVGHRNTDTQYF
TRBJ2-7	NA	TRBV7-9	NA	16	TGTGCCAGCAGCCCCACCAGGGGCGGGGGTTCCTACGAGCAGTACTTC	CASSPTRGGGSYEQYF
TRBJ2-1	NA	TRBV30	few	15	TGTGCCTGGAGTGTAGGTGGTACAAAGAGCAATGAGCAGTTCTTC	CAWSVGGTKSNEQFF
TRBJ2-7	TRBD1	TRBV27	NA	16	TGTGCCAGCAGTCCGTCATCCGGGACAGGCACCTACGAGCAGTACTTC	CASSPSSGTGTYEQYF
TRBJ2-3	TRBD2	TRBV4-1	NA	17	TGCGCCAGCAGCCAAGTCGGAAGCGGGGGGGCCAGAGATACGCAGTATTTT	CASSQVGSGGARDTQYF
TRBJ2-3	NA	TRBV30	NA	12	TGTGCCTGGGGGGTTGGGGCAGATACGCAGTATTTT	CAWGVGADTQYF
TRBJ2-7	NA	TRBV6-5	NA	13	TGTGCCAGCAGCCCCGGCAGTATCTACGAGCAGTACTTC	CASSPGSIYEQYF
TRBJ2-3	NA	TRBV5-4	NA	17	TGTGCCAGCAGTCCTGCCTATGGTAGCGGAGGCACAGATACGCAGTATTTT	CASSPAYGSGGTDTQYF
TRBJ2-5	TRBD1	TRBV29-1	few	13	TGCAGCGTATCACAGGGGAAAAAAGAGACCCAGTACTTC	CSVSQGKKETQYF
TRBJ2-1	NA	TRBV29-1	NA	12	TGCAGCGTTGGTTTTCGTACGGGAGTCGTGGTCTTC	CSVGFRTGVVVF
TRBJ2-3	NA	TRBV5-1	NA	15	TGCGCCAGCAGCCCGATAGGTCGAGCCACAGATACGCAGTATTTT	CASSPIGRATDTQYF
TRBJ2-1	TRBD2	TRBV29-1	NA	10	TGCAGTGGCGGGGGAGCTGAGCAGTTCTTC	CSGGGAEQFF
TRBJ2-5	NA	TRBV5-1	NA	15	TGCGCCAGCAGCTTGGGGTCGCAGGGACGGGAGACCCAGTACTTC	CASSLGSQGRETQYF
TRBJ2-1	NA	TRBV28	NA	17	TGTGCCAGCAGCACCTCTGCCATGGGTAGCTCCTACAATGAGCAGTTCTTC	CASSTSAMGSSYNEQFF
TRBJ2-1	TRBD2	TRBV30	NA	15	TGTGCCTGGAGTACCGGACTAGGATCCTACAATGAGCAGTTCTTC	CAWSTGLGSYNEQFF
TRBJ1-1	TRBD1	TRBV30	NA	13	TGTGCCTGGACCTTCTCGGGACAGGGTTATGCTTTCTTT	CAWTFSGQGYAFF
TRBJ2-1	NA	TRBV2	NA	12	TGTGCCAGCAGTGGCGACTACAATGAGCAGTTCTTC	CASSGDYNEQFF
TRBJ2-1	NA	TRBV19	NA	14	TGTGCCAGTAGTATAGTGCCCTCCGGCAATGAGCAGTTCTTC	CASSIVPSGNEQFF
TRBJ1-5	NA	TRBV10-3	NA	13	TGTGCCGCATCAGGGGTGGGCAATCAGCCCCAGCATTTT	CAASGVGNQPQHF
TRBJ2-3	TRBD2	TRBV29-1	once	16	TGCAGCGCCTCCCCGGGAGGCAGCGTTAGCACAGATACGCAGTATTTT	CSASPGGSVSTDTQYF
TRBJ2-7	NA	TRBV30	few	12	TGTGCCAGCAGGGGCCTTTCCTACGAGCAGTACTTC	CASRGLSYEQYF
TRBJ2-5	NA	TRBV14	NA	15	TGTGCCAGCAGCCACTACCGGGACCAGCCAGCGGGCCAGTACTTC	CASSHYRDQPAGQYF
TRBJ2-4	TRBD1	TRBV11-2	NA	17	TGTGCCAGCAGCTCTTACGGGACAGCTCTAGCCAAAAACATTCAGTACTTC	CASSSYGTALAKNIQYF
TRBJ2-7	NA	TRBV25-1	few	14	TGTGCCAGCACTCCCGTCGGGGATATCTACGAGCAGTACTTC	CASTPVGDIYEQYF
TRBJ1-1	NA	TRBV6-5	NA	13	TGTGCCAGCCTCAGGGGTCGAAACACTGAAGCTTTCTTT	CASLRGRNTEAFF
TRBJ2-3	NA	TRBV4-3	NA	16	TGCGCCAGCAGCCCCGCGGAGGGGGCAGGCACAGATACGCAGTATTTT	CASSPAEGAGTDTQYF
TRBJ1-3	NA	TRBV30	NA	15	TGTGCCTGGAGTCCCGGGCTCCGGTCTGGAAACACCATATATTTT	CAWSPGLRSGNTIYF
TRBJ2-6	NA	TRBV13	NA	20	TGTGCCAGCAGCACACTCCCCGGGAGAAGGATACTTTCTGGGGCCAACGTCCTGACTTTC	CASSTLPGRRILSGANVLTF
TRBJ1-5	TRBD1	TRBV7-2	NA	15	TGTGCCAGCAGCTTAACGGGACAGGGACCTCAGCCCCAGCATTTT	CASSLTGQGPQPQHF